Many counts were recorded for the clone carrying this T cell receptor (beta chain). Its antigen is not known. Germline CDR1 SGHRS, CDR2 YFSETQ. The CDR3 runs 17 residues. V gave up 0 bases and J gave up 0 bases, with 10 bases separating them. The data were obtained in a study of post-analysis software for immune sequencing data. Across the study: The disease courses covered relapsing-remitting, secondary progressive and progressive-relapsing multiple sclerosis. Study-wide results and caveats: Compared with controls, patients showed significantly lower normalized Chao1 diversity. F measure clustering grouped samples strongly by preparation batch. Several TRBV segments, TRBV5-6, TRBV5-1 and TRBV20-1 among them, were found more frequent in patients than controls.

Unique molecular identifiers had been added to the TCR beta cDNA libraries. Input populations of roughly 0.85 to 11 million T cells gave rise to about 480,000 cDNA molecules. From the PCR reads, TCRdb called clonotypes with MiXCR, one entry per CDR3 protein. Of 150,000 to 200,000 distinct CDR3 sequences in the sample, over 25% were seen once. The receptor's source is a girl between 10 and 17 years old with multiple sclerosis. Sequencing used blood. V and J are TRBV5-1 and TRBJ2-6; D call uncertain. Written as DNA, the CDR3 is TGCGCCAGCAGCTTGGCGAACACCAACTCTGGGGCCAACGTCCTGACTTTC. The encoded protein is CASSLANTNSGANVLTF.